This T cell receptor beta chain was documented in a study of somatic mutations in cytotoxic T cells in rheumatoid arthritis. Overall study context: Sorting by flow gave nearly 100% purity for some V beta antibody-stained T-cell populations, including V beta1+ cells sequenced for TCRB.

About this clone: No antigen is known for it.

Measured with immunoSEQ multiplex PCR; TCRdb has only the in-frame clones, and not every one. The table shows roughly 20,000 clones, with about 73% occurring only once. This CDR3 contains 13 residues. In germline, CDR1 is MNHNY, CDR2 SVGAGI (reference sequence). Trimming removed 7 bases at V and 1 base at J, with 10 bases between. Study observations and caveats: CD8+ clonality rose with age in rheumatoid arthritis patients, not healthy controls.

The genes are TRBV6-6 and TRBJ1-1; maybe TRBD1 (5 bases). The origin of this receptor is an older woman in good health. Material: CD8+ T cells sorted from blood. DNA of the CDR3: TGTGCCAGCACTTGGGGGGGGAACACTGAAGCTTTCTTT. Its translation: CASTWGGNTEAFF.